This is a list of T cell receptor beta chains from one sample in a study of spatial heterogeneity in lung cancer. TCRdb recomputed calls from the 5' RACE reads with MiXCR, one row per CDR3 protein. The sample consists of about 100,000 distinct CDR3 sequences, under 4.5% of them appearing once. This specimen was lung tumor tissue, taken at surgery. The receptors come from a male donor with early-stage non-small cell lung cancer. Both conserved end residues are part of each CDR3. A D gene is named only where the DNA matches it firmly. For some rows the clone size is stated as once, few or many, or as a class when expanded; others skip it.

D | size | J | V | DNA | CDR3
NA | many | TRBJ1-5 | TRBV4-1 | TGCGCCAGCAGCCCTCCTGGGGACAGCAATCAGCCCCAGCATTTT | CASSPPGDSNQPQHF
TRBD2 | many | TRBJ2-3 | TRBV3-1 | TGTGCCAGCAGCCCGGGACTAGCGGTCACAGATACGCAGTATTTT | CASSPGLAVTDTQYF
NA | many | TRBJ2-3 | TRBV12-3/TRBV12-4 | TGTGCCAGCGGACCCCCGGGACTTGGGAGCCCAGATACGCAGTATTTT | CASGPPGLGSPDTQYF
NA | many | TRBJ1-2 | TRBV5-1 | TGCGCCAGCAGCTTGCTTTCGCAGGGGAGTGGCTACACCTTC | CASSLLSQGSGYTF
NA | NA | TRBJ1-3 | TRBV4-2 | TGTGCCAGCAGCCAAGAGAACCCTGAGGACGGACTCCTCGGCAGGGGAAACACCATATATTTT | CASSQENPEDGLLGRGNTIYF
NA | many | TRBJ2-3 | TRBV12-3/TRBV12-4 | TGTGCCAGCGGGGGGAGCGCAGATACGCAGTATTTT | CASGGSADTQYF
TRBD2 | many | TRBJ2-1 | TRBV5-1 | TGCGCCAGCAGCTTGTCTGTAGCGGGAGGGACGAATGAGCAGTTCTTC | CASSLSVAGGTNEQFF
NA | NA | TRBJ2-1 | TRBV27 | TGTGCCAGCAGCTATAGACAGGACAATGAGCAGTTCTTC | CASSYRQDNEQFF
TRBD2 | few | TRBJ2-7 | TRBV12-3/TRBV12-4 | TGTGCCAGCAGTTTTCGACTAGCGGGAGTCCACGAGCAGTACTTC | CASSFRLAGVHEQYF
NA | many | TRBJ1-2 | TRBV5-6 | TGTGCCAGCAGCCTGGGCGGTCTTACCCTCGGCTATGGCTACACCTTC | CASSLGGLTLGYGYTF
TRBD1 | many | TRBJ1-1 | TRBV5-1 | TGCGCCAGCAGCTCCGACAGGGCGAACACTGAAGCTTTCTTT | CASSSDRANTEAFF
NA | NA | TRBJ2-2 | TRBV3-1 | TGTGCCAGCAGCCAAGATCTGGACTGGAACACCGGGGAGCTGTTTTTT | CASSQDLDWNTGELFF
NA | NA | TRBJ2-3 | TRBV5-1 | TGCGCCAGCAGCTTGGAAGACACCCAGGGAGATACGCAGTATTTT | CASSLEDTQGDTQYF
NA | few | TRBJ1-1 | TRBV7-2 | TGTGCCAGCAGTCTCCTGTGGAACACTGAAGCTTTCTTT | CASSLLWNTEAFF
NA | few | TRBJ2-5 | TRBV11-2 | TGTGCCAGCTCGCTAGGGGCTCAAGAGACCCAGTACTTC | CASSLGAQETQYF
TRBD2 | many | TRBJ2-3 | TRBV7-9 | TGTGCCAGCAGATCCACCTGGCGGGAGGCCCTAAAGACAGATACGCAGTATTTT | CASRSTWREALKTDTQYF
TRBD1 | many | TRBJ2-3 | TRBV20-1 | TGCAGTGCTCCGGACAGGAGAGGCTCAGATACGCAGTATTTT | CSAPDRRGSDTQYF
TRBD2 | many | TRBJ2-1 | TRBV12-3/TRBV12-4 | TGTGCCAGCAGTTTACTATCGGATAGCGGGAGCTACAATGAGCAGTTCTTC | CASSLLSDSGSYNEQFF
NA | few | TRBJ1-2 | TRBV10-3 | TGTGCCATCAGTGAGACTCAAATGAACTATGGCTACACCTTC | CAISETQMNYGYTF
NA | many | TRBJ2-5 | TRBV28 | TGTGCCAGCAGTTTATCCCCCAGGGAGGAGACCCAGTACTTC | CASSLSPREETQYF
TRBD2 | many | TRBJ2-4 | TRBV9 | TGTGCCAGCAGCTCAGGAGGACTAGCGGGAGGCTTTTTTCAGTACTTC | CASSSGGLAGGFFQYF
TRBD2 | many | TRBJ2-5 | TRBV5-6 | TGTGCCAGCAGCTTGGCTCTAACTAGCGGGAATCGAGAGACCCAGTACTTC | CASSLALTSGNRETQYF
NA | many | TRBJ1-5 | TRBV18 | TGTGCCAGCTCACCTGAAGAAGATCAGCCCCAGCATTTT | CASSPEEDQPQHF
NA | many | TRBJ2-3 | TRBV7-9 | TGTGCCAGCATCCTAGCGCCGGCAGATACGCAGTATTTT | CASILAPADTQYF
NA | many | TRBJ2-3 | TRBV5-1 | TGCGCCAGCAGCGGGGGGGGCGAAGCAGATACGCAGTATTTT | CASSGGGEADTQYF
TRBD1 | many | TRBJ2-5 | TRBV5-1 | TGCGCCAGCAGCTTGAACAGGGGACAAGAGACCCAGTACTTC | CASSLNRGQETQYF
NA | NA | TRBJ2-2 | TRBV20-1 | TGCAGTGCTCCCCGTGGGGGTTACACCGGGGAGCTGTTTTTT | CSAPRGGYTGELFF